This is a list of T cell receptor beta chains from one sample in a study of cytomegalovirus exposure and HLA in healthy donors. Here immunoSEQ multiplex PCR was the method, and the copy in TCRdb shows in-frame clones only, minus some. Of 150,000 to 200,000 clones listed, around 74% are singletons. Sequencing input: PBMCs. The receptors originated from a female donor in good health and CMV-seronegative. Both conserved end residues are part of each CDR3. The D gene is left open where the match is weak. Clone size is stated in some rows and not others, as once, few, many or a class when expanded.

NA TRBJ2-7 TRBV13 TRBD2 CASSLAREGSYEQYF TGTGCCAGCAGCTTAGCACGGGAGGGCTCCTACGAGCAGTACTTC
NA TRBJ1-5 TRBV4-2 NA CASSQELINQPQHF TGTGCCAGCAGCCAAGAACTCATTAATCAGCCCCAGCATTTT
NA TRBJ2-7 TRBV18 NA CASSTGTEQYF TGTGCCAGCTCAACCGGGACAGAGCAGTACTTC
few TRBJ2-7 TRBV7-8 NA CASAGAGSYEQYF TGTGCCAGTGCGGGGGCGGGTTCCTACGAGCAGTACTTC
NA TRBJ2-3 TRBV30 TRBD2 CAFRPVDRGGTDTQYF TGTGCCTTCCGACCGGTGGATCGGGGGGGCACAGATACGCAGTATTTT
once TRBJ2-3 TRBV5-1 TRBD2 CASSFLAGDGDTQYF TGCGCCAGCAGCTTCCTAGCGGGAGACGGAGATACGCAGTATTTT
NA TRBJ1-6 TRBV19 TRBD1 CASTYVGTGDSPLHF TGTGCCAGTACCTATGTGGGGACAGGGGACTCACCCCTCCACTTT
NA TRBJ2-1 TRBV7-9 TRBD1 CSSSLGTGDYNEQFF TGTTCCAGCAGCCTCGGGACAGGGGATTACAATGAGCAGTTCTTC
NA TRBJ2-1 TRBV7-9 NA CASSYGDHYNEQFF TGTGCCAGCAGCTACGGGGATCACTACAATGAGCAGTTCTTC
NA TRBJ2-7 TRBV9 TRBD2 CASSVSSGRVLDEQYF TGTGCCAGCAGCGTATCCAGCGGGAGGGTTCTGGACGAGCAGTACTTC
NA TRBJ2-3 TRBV7-2 NA CASSLEGTGTDTQYF TGTGCCAGCAGCTTAGAAGGGACTGGCACAGATACGCAGTATTTT
once TRBJ1-5 TRBV7-9 NA CASSLVGELQPQHF TGTGCCAGCAGCTTAGTCGGGGAGCTCCAGCCCCAGCATTTT
NA TRBJ2-1 TRBV28 TRBD2 CASSLKRGADNEQFF TGTGCCAGCAGTTTAAAGCGGGGGGCCGACAATGAGCAGTTCTTC
NA TRBJ1-3 TRBV5-6 NA CASSLELAVGNTIYF TGTGCCAGCAGCTTGGAGCTTGCTGTTGGAAACACCATATATTTT
few TRBJ2-7 TRBV6-5 NA CASSVRGHEQYF TGTGCCAGCAGTGTCAGGGGCCACGAGCAGTACTTC
NA TRBJ1-6 TRBV7-8 NA CASSFNTGTKSYNSPLHF TGTGCCAGCAGCTTTAATACCGGGACAAAGTCCTATAATTCACCCCTCCACTTT
NA TRBJ1-1 TRBV7-3 NA CASSLTLNTEAFF TGTGCCAGCAGCCTTACACTGAACACTGAAGCTTTCTTT
NA TRBJ1-4 TRBV5-1 TRBD1 CASSLDPGQGISTNEKLFF TGCGCCAGCAGCTTGGACCCGGGACAGGGGATTTCAACTAATGAAAAACTGTTTTTT
NA TRBJ1-1 TRBV7-9 TRBD1 CSSSLAGGTEAFF TGTTCCAGCAGCTTGGCAGGGGGCACTGAAGCTTTCTTT
NA TRBJ2-7 TRBV5-8 TRBD2 CASSSSGRAVNEQYF TGTGCCAGCAGCTCCAGCGGGAGGGCGGTAAACGAGCAGTACTTC
NA TRBJ2-3 TRBV4-3 NA CASSQDRRSTDTQYF TGCGCCAGCAGCCAAGATCGCAGGAGCACAGATACGCAGTATTTT
once TRBJ2-2 TRBV11-3 TRBD2 CASSPRLAGGAGELFF TGTGCCAGCAGCCCCCGACTAGCGGGAGGGGCCGGGGAGCTGTTTTTT
NA TRBJ1-2 TRBV28 NA CASSLGDGYTF TGTGCCAGCAGTCTCGGGGATGGCTACACCTTC
once TRBJ1-2 TRBV28 TRBD1 CASSFAWTGASSGYGYTF TGTGCCAGCAGCTTCGCCTGGACAGGAGCATCATCGGGTTATGGCTACACCTTC
few TRBJ2-1 TRBV2 NA CASSEGGTIYNEQFF TGTGCCAGCAGTGAGGGCGGGACGATCTACAATGAGCAGTTCTTC
NA TRBJ2-7 TRBV10-1 NA CASSESQRAYEQYF TGCGCCAGCAGTGAAAGCCAGCGGGCGTACGAGCAGTACTTC
NA TRBJ2-6 TRBV28 NA CASSLKGRFLSGANVLTF TGTGCCAGCAGTTTAAAAGGCAGGTTTTTATCTGGGGCCAACGTCCTGACTTTC
few TRBJ1-3 TRBV6-5 NA CASRRQAAGNTIYF TGTGCCAGCAGGCGACAGGCGGCTGGAAACACCATATATTTT
NA TRBJ2-7 TRBV6-6 TRBD1 CASEGQSYEQYF TGTGCCAGCGAGGGACAGTCCTACGAGCAGTACTTC
NA TRBJ1-3 TRBV29-1 NA CSVTREGAGGNTIYF TGCAGCGTTACCCGGGAGGGCGCAGGAGGAAACACCATATATTTT
NA TRBJ1-2 TRBV27 TRBD1 CASSLKPREGAVYGYTF TGTGCCAGCAGTTTAAAACCGCGGGAGGGGGCGGTCTATGGCTACACCTTC
NA TRBJ2-1 TRBV7-9 TRBD1 CASSLATGGAGNEQFF TGTGCCAGCAGCTTAGCGACAGGGGGGGCCGGAAATGAGCAGTTCTTC
NA TRBJ2-5 TRBV4-1 TRBD2 CASSQDPAGGGARETQYF TGCGCCAGCAGCCAAGACCCCGCTGGCGGGGGGGCCCGAGAGACCCAGTACTTC
NA TRBJ2-1 TRBV5-1 TRBD2 CASSPGTSGAYNEQFF TGCGCCAGCAGCCCCGGGACTAGCGGGGCCTACAATGAGCAGTTCTTC
NA TRBJ2-3 TRBV7-2 NA CASSLVAPPPDTQYF TGTGCCAGCAGCTTAGTGGCCCCACCTCCAGATACGCAGTATTTT
NA TRBJ2-3 TRBV11-3 TRBD2 CASSPGTSEYTDTQYF TGTGCCAGCAGCCCAGGGACTAGCGAATACACAGATACGCAGTATTTT
NA TRBJ2-6 TRBV9 NA CASSARSSSSSGANVLTF TGTGCCAGCAGCGCCCGGAGCAGTTCCTCCTCTGGGGCCAACGTCCTGACTTTC
NA TRBJ1-5 TRBV6-5 TRBD1 CASSKQGARQPQHF TGTGCCAGCAGTAAACAGGGGGCACGGCAGCCCCAGCATTTT
NA TRBJ1-5 TRBV18 NA CASSPYGGANQPQHF TGTGCCAGCTCACCATACGGGGGAGCCAATCAGCCCCAGCATTTT
NA TRBJ1-5 TRBV19 NA CASTKAGSYQPQHF TGTGCCAGTACCAAAGCAGGGTCCTATCAGCCCCAGCATTTT
NA TRBJ2-1 TRBV5-1 TRBD1 CASSFDRVGEQFF TGCGCCAGCAGCTTCGACAGGGTTGGTGAGCAGTTCTTC
once TRBJ2-3 TRBV10-1 TRBD2 CASSLAGADTQYF TGCGCCAGCAGCTTGGCGGGGGCAGATACGCAGTATTTT
NA TRBJ1-1 TRBV11-2 NA CASSLVGKGAFF TGTGCCAGCAGCTTAGTCGGGAAAGGAGCTTTCTTT
NA TRBJ2-2 TRBV5-6 TRBD1 CASSAGQGYTGELFF TGTGCCAGCAGTGCGGGACAGGGCTACACCGGGGAGCTGTTTTTT
NA TRBJ2-7 TRBV27 TRBD2 CASSTLGTSSYEQYF TGTGCCAGCAGTACCCTGGGGACTAGCTCCTACGAGCAGTACTTC
once TRBJ1-2 TRBV28 NA CASSKTARWGYTF TGTGCCAGCAGTAAGACAGCTCGGTGGGGCTACACCTTC
few TRBJ1-5 TRBV28 NA CASSAGGQSLGNQPQHF TGTGCCAGCAGTGCCGGAGGACAGAGTCTGGGAAATCAGCCCCAGCATTTT
NA TRBJ2-1 TRBV7-3 NA CASSLLAGSYNEQFF TGTGCCAGCAGCTTACTAGCAGGCTCCTACAATGAGCAGTTCTTC
NA TRBJ1-1 TRBV7-3 NA CASSGTLMNTEAFF TGTGCCAGCAGCGGGACACTCATGAACACTGAAGCTTTCTTT
NA TRBJ1-2 TRBV9 TRBD1 CASSARTGNGYTF TGTGCCAGCAGCGCCCGGACAGGGAATGGCTACACCTTC
NA TRBJ2-2 TRBV9 TRBD2 CASSVIAGGLNGELFF TGTGCCAGCAGCGTAATAGCGGGGGGGCTTAACGGGGAGCTGTTTTTT
NA TRBJ2-7 TRBV19 TRBD2 CASTPGSGSSEQYF TGTGCCAGTACCCCGGGTAGCGGGAGTTCCGAGCAGTACTTC
NA TRBJ2-7 TRBV6-5 NA CASSSAVTHEQYF TGTGCCAGCAGTTCAGCGGTAACCCACGAGCAGTACTTC
NA TRBJ1-2 TRBV15 TRBD1 CATSRDGTGCRASFFLYGYTF TGTGCCACCAGCAGAGACGGGACAGGGTGTAGGGCCTCCTTTTTTTTGTATGGCTACACCTTC
few TRBJ2-2 TRBV7-2 TRBD2 CASSLRRGGQTGELFF TGTGCCAGCAGCTTACGGCGGGGGGGCCAGACCGGGGAGCTGTTTTTT
NA TRBJ1-2 TRBV4-1 NA CASSQEPGNYGYTF TGCGCCAGCAGCCAAGAACCAGGGAACTATGGCTACACCTTC
NA TRBJ2-2 TRBV6-5 TRBD2 CASSYFGRTTGELFF TGTGCCAGCAGTTATTTCGGGAGGACCACCGGGGAGCTGTTTTTT
once TRBJ1-3 TRBV5-1 NA CASSLAGGQSSGNTIYF TGCGCCAGCAGCTTGGCCGGGGGGCAGAGCTCTGGAAACACCATATATTTT
NA TRBJ1-1 TRBV5-1 NA CASSLGGNTEAFF TGCGCCAGCAGTCTAGGGGGGAACACTGAAGCTTTCTTT
NA TRBJ2-6 TRBV9 NA CASSVGGPGANVLTF TGTGCCAGCAGCGTGGGGGGTCCTGGGGCCAACGTCCTGACTTTC